These 20 T cell receptor beta chains originate from one sample sequenced in a study of identical twins. TCRdb processed the 5' RACE reads anew with MiXCR; each CDR3 protein has one entry. Of more than 650,000 distinct CDR3 sequences listed, approximately 6.1% are singletons. The sequencing input was naive T cells sorted from blood. The source is a man between 18 and 35 years old in good health.

This clonotype has just one count. Sequence at one end of the junction differs from germline and may be a read error. V is TRBV12-3 or TRBV12-4 and J is TRBJ1-1; no clear D gene. The CDR3 runs 14 residues. The CDR3 DNA follows: TGTGCCAGCAGTTTGCAGGCAATGAACACTGAAGCTGTCTTT. Its protein product is CASSLQAMNTEAVF.

The CDR3 region has the DNA TGTGCCAGCAGTGAAAGACAGGGTTTGGGGGAGACCCAGTACTTC. It encodes CASSERQGLGETQYF. This chain links TRBV2 with TRBJ2-5; 7 bases are a match to TRBD1. V gave up 2 bases and J gave up 5 bases; unmatched junction bases: 8. The CDR3 is 15 amino acids. CDR1 and CDR2 from the germline V gene are SNHLY and FYNNEI.

This clonotype has ten or more counts. The rearrangement joins TRBV10-3 to TRBJ2-3, with 8 bases that match TRBD1. This CDR3 has 15 residues. Germline CDR1 reads ENHRY; CDR2 reads SYGVKD. After removal of 6 bases from V and 0 bases from J, the junction contained 5 bases not matched to a gene. CDR3 residues: CAISRQGTSTDTQYF. CDR3 DNA sequence: TGTGCCATCAGCAGACAGGGGACTAGCACAGATACGCAGTATTTT.

This clonotype was counted ten times or more. The V gene is TRBV6-2 or TRBV6-3, the J gene TRBJ2-1; 7 bases line up with TRBD2. CDR3 size: 15 residues. V trimming: 0 bases; J trimming: 5 bases; junction bases outside the gene matches: 4. Per the germline V gene, CDR1 is MNHEY and CDR2 is SVGEGT. In nucleotides, the CDR3 is TGTGCCAGCAGTTACTCGCGGGAGTGGCACAATGAGCAGTTCTTC. Translation gives CASSYSREWHNEQFF.

This clonotype was counted ten times or more. The chain employs TRBV7-9 and TRBJ2-1; D possibly corresponds to TRBD2 (6 bases). This CDR3 spans 11 amino acids. The ends were cut back, 5 bases at V and 7 bases at J, with 6 bases in the middle. Germline V gives CDR1 SEHNR, CDR2 FQNEAQ (reference sequence). In DNA, the CDR3 is TGTGCCAGCAGCCGGGGGAATGAGCAGTTCTTC. Amino acid sequence: CASSRGNEQFF.

This clonotype was observed many times. The V and J genes are TRBV12-3 or TRBV12-4 and TRBJ2-1; 9 bases are a match to TRBD2. V shed 2 bases, J shed 6 bases, and the junction held 11 bases outside the gene matches. The CDR3 runs to 17 residues. DNA of the CDR3: TGTGCCAGCAGTTTACACCGACTAGCGGAGAGGGCCAATGAGCAGTTCTTC. Encoded protein: CASSLHRLAERANEQFF.

This clonotype was picked up many times. CDR3 in amino acids: CASRLEWELVDEQFF. Written as DNA, the CDR3 is TGTGCCAGCAGGCTCGAGTGGGAGCTAGTCGATGAGCAGTTCTTC. The chain recombines TRBV12-3 or TRBV12-4 with TRBJ2-1; D may be TRBD2 (5 bases). V was pared by 6 bases and J by 8 bases, with 20 bases between. This CDR3 is built from 15 residues.

This chain uses TRBV5-1 with TRBJ2-6; 7 bases fit TRBD1. The junction had 3 bases not matched to a gene; V was cut back by 2 bases and J by 1 base. This CDR3 comprises 16 residues. Germline loops: CDR1 SGHRS, CDR2 YFSETQ. CDR3 sequence (DNA): TGCGCCAGCAGCTTATCAGGGGGTTCTGGGGCCAACGTCCTGACTTTC. This gives the protein CASSLSGGSGANVLTF.

The sample holds many counts of this clonotype. This chain connects TRBV2 to TRBJ1-1, with D maybe TRBD1 (6 bases). Per the germline V gene, CDR1 is SNHLY and CDR2 is FYNNEI. The CDR3 has 13 residues. The ends were cut back, 3 bases at V and 7 bases at J, with 12 bases in the middle. CDR3 sequence: CASSDVRTDEAFF. The CDR3 DNA reads TGTGCCAGCAGTGACGTTCGGACAGATGAAGCTTTCTTT.

This clonotype was observed a few times. The chain has TRBV20-1 and TRBJ2-7, with D maybe TRBD2 (7 bases). CDR3 length: 12 residues. From germline, CDR1 is DFQATT and CDR2 SNEGSKA (reference sequence). The CDR3 DNA is TGCAGTGCTAGAGAGGCCGGGGGGACACCGGTGGTC. Protein: CSAREAGGTPVV.

This clonotype was detected a few times. The chain has TRBV6-1 and TRBJ1-3; D gene uncertain. CDR1 and CDR2 (germline): MNHNS, SASEGT. This CDR3 contains 15 residues. V shed 7 bases and J shed 2 bases, with 15 bases lying between them. Here the CDR3 DNA reads TGTGCCAGCATGACGGGAGCCTTCCCTGGAAACACCATATATTTT. Its translation: CASMTGAFPGNTIYF.

The rearrangement joins TRBV6-5 to TRBJ2-1; D perhaps matches TRBD2 (6 bases). Germline CDR1 is MNHEY and CDR2 is SVGAGI. The CDR3 covers 16 residues. V dropped 6 bases and J dropped 7 bases, with 22 bases sitting between them. The DNA of the CDR3 is TGTGCCAGCAGACACTCACGCCGGGGGATCGGGAATGAGCAGTTCTTC. Residues: CASRHSRRGIGNEQFF.

V and J are TRBV3-1 and TRBJ1-5; D might be TRBD1 (5 bases). The germline gives CDR1 LGHDT, CDR2 YNNKEL (reference sequence). The CDR3 totals 13 residues. The ends were cut back, 2 bases at V and 7 bases at J, with 9 bases in the middle. CDR3 sequence: CASSQTRGQPQHF. In DNA form, the CDR3 reads TGTGCCAGCAGCCAAACCCGGGGGCAGCCCCAGCATTTT.

This clonotype has ten or more counts. The V gene is TRBV6-5, the J gene TRBJ2-3; D remains ambiguous. CDR1 is MNHEY and CDR2 is SVGAGI in the germline V gene. Trimming shortened V by 2 bases and J by 2 bases, and 8 bases separated the two germline ends. This CDR3 region has 14 residues. DNA for the CDR3: TGTGCCAGCAGTTACGGGATTTCCACAGATACGCAGTATTTT. Encoded protein: CASSYGISTDTQYF.

Note on this clonotype: A much larger clone lies a single base off, so this may be a read error. This chain links TRBV12-3 or TRBV12-4 with TRBJ2-4; D gene uncertain. CDR3 length: 14 residues. V was pared by 3 bases and J by 1 base, with 7 bases between. CDR3 sequence: CASSFNWAKNIQYF. The CDR3 DNA reads as TGTGCCAGCAGTTTTAACTGGGCCAAAAACATTCAGTACTTC.

This clonotype was seen at least ten times. The CDR3 DNA sequence: TGCAGCGTTGGATTTGACAGGGGCTATGGCTACACCTTC. It yields the protein CSVGFDRGYGYTF. The genes are TRBV29-1 and TRBJ1-2; 8 nucleotides line up with TRBD1. Germline trimming cut 4 bases from V and 4 bases from J; bases unmatched to any gene: 5. This CDR3 is 13 amino acids long. CDR1 is SQVTM and CDR2 is ANQGSEA in the germline V gene.

This clonotype was recorded at least ten times. The chain uses TRBV30 and TRBJ2-4; 11 bases fit TRBD2. The CDR3 is made up of 16 amino acids. The germline CDR1 and CDR2 sequences are GTSNPN and SVGIG (reference sequence). Unmatched junction bases numbered 5, after V lost 4 bases and J lost 0 bases. The CDR3 coding sequence is TGTGCCTGGACCCTAGGACTAGCGGGAGCCAAAAACATTCAGTACTTC. Translated, it gives CAWTLGLAGAKNIQYF.

This clonotype was seen ten or more times. This chain joins TRBV6-1 and TRBJ2-5; possibly TRBD2 for D (6 bases). Trimming left V 6 bases short and J 3 bases short, with 20 bases between. The CDR3 is 16 amino acids. Germline lookup yields CDR1 MNHNS and CDR2 SASEGT. The CDR3 protein is CASRSIPGTRKETQYF. The CDR3 nucleotides read TGTGCCAGCAGATCCATTCCCGGGACTCGAAAAGAGACCCAGTACTTC.

The chain joins TRBV30 to TRBJ2-3; perhaps TRBD2 as D (6 bases). Germline values: CDR1 GTSNPN, CDR2 SVGIG (reference sequence). CDR3 size: 14 residues. Trimming removed 2 bases at V and 6 bases at J, with 15 bases between. The CDR3 reads CAWSTIGSTDTQYF. The DNA for the CDR3 is TGTGCCTGGAGTACTATCGGGAGTACGGATACGCAGTATTTT.

This clonotype was detected many times. The V gene is TRBV18, the J gene TRBJ1-5; D possibly corresponds to TRBD1 (5 bases). V gave up 5 bases and J gave up 5 bases, with 10 bases separating them. The CDR3 runs 13 residues. Germline V lookup: CDR1 KGHSH, CDR2 LQKENI. CDR3 DNA sequence: TGTGCCAGCTCAACGACAGCAGATCAGCCCCAGCATTTT. This sequence encodes CASSTTADQPQHF.